This entry lists 17 T cell receptor beta chains sequenced from one sample in a study of blood T cells in healthy people across ages. The second PCR ran about 6 to 12 cycles with a sample-barcoded 5' primer and J-beta primers. MiXCR was run by TCRdb on the 5' RACE reads, yielding one entry per CDR3 protein. The sample has 550,000 to 700,000 distinct CDR3 sequences, about 25% seen once. Specimen: blood. All receptors derive from a woman between 65 and 79 years old in good health.

The table lists this clonotype with a few counts. The rearrangement uses TRBV9 and TRBJ1-2, with D maybe TRBD1 (5 bases). The CDR3 length is 15 residues. Germline V gene data show CDR1 as SGDLS and CDR2 as YYNGEE. Trimming removed 0 bases from V and 8 bases from J, with 17 bases in between. The CDR3 DNA reads as TGTGCCAGCAGCGTAGAAGTCGGGACGGGGGGAGGCTACACCTTC. Protein sequence: CASSVEVGTGGGYTF.

The genes are TRBV3-1 and TRBJ2-5; D might be TRBD2 (6 bases). Germline-derived CDR1 and CDR2 are LGHDT and YNNKEL (reference sequence). The V and J ends lost 6 bases and 7 bases respectively, with 21 bases between them. This CDR3 contains 15 residues. The CDR3 DNA sequence: TGTGCCAGCAGTCGAAACCTGGAGGGGTCAGGGACCCAGTACTTC. Translation: CASSRNLEGSGTQYF.

V and J are TRBV7-6 and TRBJ2-5; D call uncertain. The CDR3 length is 12 residues. The germline gives CDR1 SGHVS, CDR2 FNYEAQ. Trimming took 1 base from V and 7 from J, leaving 7 bases between them. CDR3 region: CASSLEYGTQYF. CDR3 sequence (DNA): TGTGCCAGCAGCTTAGAATATGGGACCCAGTACTTC.

This clonotype was detected only a few times. The V call is TRBV14, the J call TRBJ2-5; possibly TRBD2 for D (6 bases). Trimming removed 0 bases from V and 1 base from J, with 15 bases in between. Germline-derived CDR1 and CDR2 are SGHDN and FVKESK. The length of the CDR3 is 17 residues. The CDR3, as DNA: TGTGCCAGCAGCCAAGATTTTAAGAAGACTAGCCAAGAGACCCAGTACTTC. Encoded protein: CASSQDFKKTSQETQYF.

This chain uses TRBV6-5 with TRBJ2-6; tentatively, D is TRBD1 (5 bases). The CDR3 sequence is 14 residues long. Germline V gene lookup returns CDR1 MNHEY and CDR2 SVGAGI. Trimming removed 4 bases at V and 3 bases at J, with 7 bases between. The chain's CDR3 is CASSSGFGANVLTF. DNA of the CDR3: TGTGCCAGCAGTTCAGGGTTTGGGGCCAACGTCCTGACTTTC.

In its sample, this clonotype was seen a few times. The J gene is TRBJ2-5, the V gene TRBV12-3 or TRBV12-4, with D unresolved. V was clipped by 6 bases and J by 5 bases, with 22 bases between them. This CDR3 has 16 amino acids. Here the CDR3 DNA reads TGTGCCAGCAGCCCCGTCCTCGGTGGCGACTTGGAGACCCAGTACTTC. Its translation is CASSPVLGGDLETQYF.

The gene calls are TRBV5-1 and TRBJ2-1; D gene unclear. The CDR3 loop spans 12 amino acids. Trimming shortened V by 4 bases and J by 3 bases, and 5 bases separated the two germline ends. The germline V gene encodes CDR1 SGHRS and CDR2 YFSETQ. CDR3 in DNA: TGCGCCAGCAGCCAGAACTACAATGAGCAGTTCTTC. It codes for CASSQNYNEQFF. Filled out from reference TRBV5-1 and TRBJ2-1, the complete variable domain reads KAGVTQTPRYLIKTRGQQVTLSCSPISGHRSVSWYQQTPGQGLQFLFEYFSETQRNKGNFPGRFSGRQFSNSRSEMNVSTLELGDSALYLCASSQNYNEQFFGPGTRLTVL.

This chain joins TRBV6-2 or TRBV6-3 and TRBJ2-5; 10 bases match TRBD1. CDR1 and CDR2 (germline): MNHEY, SVGEGT. The CDR3 is 17 residues long. V trimming: 6 bases; J trimming: 4 bases; junction bases outside the gene matches: 14. CDR3 nucleotide sequence: TGTGCCAGCAGCAATCGGGGGACAGGGGAATCAAGAGAGACCCAGTACTTC. It is translated as CASSNRGTGESRETQYF.

This CDR3 reads CASRRGGGYQPQHF. DNA for the CDR3: TGTGCCAGCAGGCGAGGCGGGGGTTATCAGCCCCAGCATTTT. V is TRBV6-6 and J is TRBJ1-5; D may be TRBD1 (5 bases). Trimming pared 6 bases from V and 5 bases from J, leaving 14 bases between. CDR1 and CDR2 (germline): MNHNY, SVGAGI (reference sequence). This CDR3 region has 14 residues.

In its sample, this clonotype was seen a few times. The rearrangement links TRBV20-1 to TRBJ1-1; no clear D. CDR3 length: 13 amino acids. CDR1 and CDR2 from the germline V gene are DFQATT and SNEGSKA (reference sequence). The V gene lost 1 base and the J gene lost 7 bases, with 13 bases spanning the gap. The CDR3 nucleotides read TGCAGTGCTAGAGTCCCCCCCGGGCTTGAAGCTTTCTTT. Amino acids: CSARVPPGLEAFF.

This rearrangement joins TRBV29-1 to TRBJ1-1, with a tentative D call TRBD1 (6 bases). Trimming stripped 7 bases from V and 8 bases from J, with 23 bases between. Germline V gives CDR1 SQVTM, CDR2 ANQGSEA. CDR3 length: 14 amino acids. CDR3: CSGSPGGPPGEAFF. CDR3 bases: TGCAGCGGGAGTCCGGGGGGCCCCCCTGGGGAAGCTTTCTTT.

J is TRBJ2-7 and V is TRBV7-2; D ambiguous. In germline, CDR1 is SGHTA, CDR2 FQGNSA. This CDR3 spans 14 amino acids. Trimming shortened V by 1 base and J by 0 bases, and 7 bases separated the two germline ends. Here the CDR3 reads CASSLDSSSYEQYF. The CDR3 nucleotides are TGTGCCAGCAGCTTAGACAGTAGCTCCTACGAGCAGTACTTC.

The chain joins TRBV2 to TRBJ2-3, with D perhaps given as TRBD1 or TRBD2 (5 bases each). The CDR3 spans 17 residues. Trimming cost V 6 bases and J 4 bases, with 23 bases left between them. The germline CDR1 and CDR2 sequences are SNHLY and FYNNEI. DNA of the CDR3: TGTGCCAGCAGCCAGAGGGAACAGAGGGGCTACCCAGATACGCAGTATTTT. Protein: CASSQREQRGYPDTQYF.

This clonotype has at least ten counts. V and J are TRBV5-1 and TRBJ2-5; 9 bases match TRBD2. The CDR3 has 15 residues. V dropped 2 bases and J dropped 1; count of bases not matched to a gene: 3. Per germline, CDR1 SGHRS and CDR2 YFSETQ. In DNA, the CDR3 is TGCGCCAGCAGCTTAGGTAGCGGGAGCCAAGAGACCCAGTACTTC. Encoded protein: CASSLGSGSQETQYF.

J is TRBJ2-7 and V is TRBV6-2 or TRBV6-3; 8 nucleotides match TRBD2. V dropped 7 bases and J dropped 4; count of bases not matched to a gene: 6. CDR1 and CDR2 (germline): MNHEY, SVGEGT. CDR3 length: 13 residues. For the CDR3, the DNA is TGTGCCAGCAACGGGGGGGCTCTATACGAGCAGTACTTC. Its translation: CASNGGALYEQYF.

In this sample, this clonotype turned up a few times. The chain employs TRBV12-3 or TRBV12-4 and TRBJ1-5; tentatively, D is TRBD1 (5 bases). Trimming removed 6 bases at V and 7 bases at J, with 16 bases between. The CDR3 sequence is 14 residues long. CDR3 sequence: CASSGTALGQPQHF. As DNA, the CDR3 is TGTGCCAGCAGCGGGACGGCTCTAGGACAGCCCCAGCATTTT.

This clonotype appeared a few times. The rearrangement joins TRBV12-3 or TRBV12-4 to TRBJ2-5; D remains unclear. The CDR3 spans 15 residues. Trimming shortened V by 3 bases and J by 1 base, and 12 bases separated the two germline ends. Here the CDR3 DNA reads TGTGCCAGCAGTTTTTCTCAGTCGACCCAAGAGACCCAGTACTTC. Its protein product is CASSFSQSTQETQYF.